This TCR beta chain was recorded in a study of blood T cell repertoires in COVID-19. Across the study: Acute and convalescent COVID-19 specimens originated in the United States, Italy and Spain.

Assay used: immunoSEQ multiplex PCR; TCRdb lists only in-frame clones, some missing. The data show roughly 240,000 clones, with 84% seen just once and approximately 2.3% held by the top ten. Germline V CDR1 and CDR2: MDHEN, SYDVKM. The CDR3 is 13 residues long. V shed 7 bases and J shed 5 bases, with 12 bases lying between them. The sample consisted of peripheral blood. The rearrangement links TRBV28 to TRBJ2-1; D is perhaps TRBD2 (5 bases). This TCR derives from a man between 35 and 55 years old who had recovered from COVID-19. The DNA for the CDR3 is TGTGCCAGCAACAACCGGGAAGACAATGAGCAGTTCTTC. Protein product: CASNNREDNEQFF.